This entry lists 23 T cell receptor beta chains sequenced from one sample in a study of beta chain features in type 1 diabetes. Sequencing targeted expressed TCRB transcripts, as all isolated RNA had been reverse transcribed. The repertoire was sequenced with immunoSEQ multiplex PCR; TCRdb's copy has only in-frame clones and lacks some. Here the sample spans hundreds of thousands of clones, 30% being singletons. Input material: naive CD4+ T cells from blood. These receptors were taken from a man aged 18 to 35 in good health.

This clone was seen only a few times. This chain uses TRBV9 with TRBJ1-5; D might be TRBD1 (5 bases). In germline, CDR1 is SGDLS, CDR2 YYNGEE. V dropped 4 bases and J dropped 1 base, with 12 bases sitting between them. The CDR3 is 15 residues long. CDR3 in amino acids: CASSTGTNSNQPQHF. The CDR3 DNA reads as TGTGCCAGCAGCACCGGGACCAACAGCAATCAGCCCCAGCATTTT.

This clone turned up a few times. The chain recombines TRBV29-1 with TRBJ2-7; D is possibly TRBD2 (7 bases). Trimming removed 7 bases at V and 3 bases at J, with 13 bases between. The CDR3 covers 12 residues. Germline CDR1 reads SQVTM; CDR2 reads ANQGSEA. The CDR3 is CSGGGHFYEQYF. As DNA, the CDR3 is TGCAGCGGCGGGGGACACTTCTACGAGCAGTACTTC.

This clone was counted only a few times. The chain employs TRBV5-4 and TRBJ2-7; possible D gene TRBD2, 6 bases. V was cut by 4 bases and J by 5 bases, with 25 bases left in between. From germline, CDR1 is SGHNT and CDR2 YYREEE (reference sequence). This CDR3 region has 17 residues. The CDR3 sequence is CASSPFGGGSFSHEQYF. In DNA form, the CDR3 reads TGTGCCAGCAGCCCGTTCGGGGGTGGTTCATTCAGCCACGAGCAGTACTTC.

The genes are TRBV15 and TRBJ1-4; 8 bases are shared with TRBD1. The V and J ends lost 1 base and 7 bases, in that order; junction bases with no gene match: 5. The CDR3 extends over 15 amino acids. The germline V gene encodes CDR1 LNHNV and CDR2 YYDKDF (reference sequence). CDR3 DNA sequence: TGTGCCACCAGCAGAGCCGGACAGGGCCGTGAAAAACTGTTTTTT. Its protein is CATSRAGQGREKLFF. The complete variable domain, with remaining parts taken from reference TRBV15 and TRBJ1-4, reads DAMVIQNPRYQVTQFGKPVTLSCSQTLNHNVMYWYQQKSSQAPKLLFHYYDKDFNNEADTPDNFQSRRPNTSFCFLDIRSPGLGDTAMYLCATSRAGQGREKLFFGSGTQLSVL.

The chain carries TRBV4-2 and TRBJ2-1; 15 bases are a match to TRBD2. Unmatched junction bases numbered 6, after V lost 2 bases and J lost 7 bases. The CDR3 contains 17 residues. The V gene's germline CDR1 is LGHNA and CDR2 YNFKEQ. This CDR3 reads CASSQNPGLAGGNEQFF. The CDR3 nucleotides are TGTGCCAGCAGCCAAAACCCGGGACTAGCGGGAGGAAATGAGCAGTTCTTC.

V and J are TRBV27 and TRBJ2-7, with D perhaps matching TRBD2 (5 bases). Germline CDR1 MNHEY, CDR2 SMNVEV (reference sequence). V was pared by 6 bases and J by 7 bases, with 22 bases between. The CDR3 spans 15 residues. The CDR3 region is CASRAQAAVTTEQYF. The CDR3 region has the DNA TGTGCCAGCAGGGCTCAAGCGGCTGTAACTACTGAGCAGTACTTC.

The V call is TRBV9, the J call TRBJ2-3, with D uncertain. Between the trimmed V and J ends, which lost 0 bases and 9 bases, there was a span of 14 bases. Per germline, CDR1 SGDLS and CDR2 YYNGEE. The CDR3 has 14 amino acids. CDR3 in amino acids: CASSVASFRSTQYF. CDR3 sequence (DNA): TGTGCCAGCAGCGTAGCTAGTTTCAGGTCGACGCAGTATTTT.

The chain carries TRBV27 and TRBJ2-2; 9 bases agree with TRBD1. The CDR3 is made up of 16 amino acids. The V segment lost 0 bases and the J segment 6 bases; nucleotides outside the gene matches: 5. The germline V gene has CDR1 MNHEY and CDR2 SMNVEV (reference sequence). CDR3 DNA sequence: TGTGCCAGCAGTTTATCCGGGACAGGGAGGCCCGGGGAGCTGTTTTTT. This sequence encodes CASSLSGTGRPGELFF.

This clone appeared a few times. The V call is TRBV4-1, the J call TRBJ1-5; D is unresolved. Trimming removed 0 bases from V and 0 bases from J, with 12 bases in between. The CDR3 runs 17 residues. Germline V gene data show CDR1 as MGHRA and CDR2 as YSYEKL. The CDR3, as DNA: TGCGCCAGCAGCCAAGATCTCAGACCAGATAGCAATCAGCCCCAGCATTTT. Its translation: CASSQDLRPDSNQPQHF.

The chain has TRBV25-1 and TRBJ2-3; a possible D gene is TRBD1 (5 bases). CDR1 is MGHDK and CDR2 is SYGVNS in the germline V gene. The CDR3 extends over 15 amino acids. Trimming shortened V by 4 bases and J by 3 bases, and 14 bases separated the two germline ends. The CDR3 protein is CASSGGQKMTDTQYF. In nucleotides, the CDR3 is TGTGCCAGCAGTGGAGGACAAAAGATGACAGATACGCAGTATTTT.

The chain uses TRBV20-1 and TRBJ2-5; D uncertain. V was pared by 8 bases and J by 5 bases, with 12 bases between. Germline V gene data show CDR1 as DFQATT and CDR2 as SNEGSKA (reference sequence). This CDR3 is built from 11 residues. In DNA form, the CDR3 reads TGCAGTCCTCTAGGGTCGGAGACCCAGTACTTC. This codes for CSPLGSETQYF.

In its sample, this clone was seen a few times. J is TRBJ2-7 and V is TRBV7-2; the D gene could be TRBD1 or TRBD2 (5 bases each). The V and J ends lost 1 base and 2 bases respectively, with 12 bases between them. CDR3 length: 15 residues. In germline, CDR1 is SGHTA, CDR2 FQGNSA. This chain's CDR3 is CASSLVRGVTYEQYF. In nucleotides, the CDR3 is TGTGCCAGCAGCTTAGTTCGAGGGGTTACCTACGAGCAGTACTTC.

This clone was detected only a few times. The chain links TRBV7-9 to TRBJ2-3; D gene uncertain. Trimming pared 6 bases from V and 4 bases from J, leaving 23 bases between. Germline lookup yields CDR1 SEHNR and CDR2 FQNEAQ (reference sequence). The CDR3 sequence is 17 residues long. As DNA, the CDR3 is TGTGCCAGCAGGCTCGGGTCGAGGAATGAGTACGCAGATACGCAGTATTTT. It yields the protein CASRLGSRNEYADTQYF.

This clone occurred a few times. This specimen includes other DNA sequences encoding the same CDR3. The rearrangement links TRBV18 to TRBJ2-7; 7 bases are a match to TRBD2. The CDR3 extends over 14 amino acids. Losses at the gene ends were 3 bases for V and 1 base for J; bases not matched to a gene: 3. The germline gives CDR1 KGHSH, CDR2 LQKENI. The CDR3 nucleotides are TGTGCCAGCTCACCCGGGACTATTTCCTACGAGCAGTACTTC. It codes for CASSPGTISYEQYF.

This sequence joins TRBV2 and TRBJ2-7, with TRBD2 as a possible D gene (5 bases). V shed 0 bases and J shed 3 bases, with 15 bases lying between them. Germline CDR1 and CDR2: SNHLY and FYNNEI. The CDR3 covers 16 residues. CDR3 region: CASSEALAGDFYEQYF. CDR3 in DNA: TGTGCCAGCAGTGAAGCGCTTGCGGGTGACTTCTACGAGCAGTACTTC.

This clone has a handful of counts. V is TRBV5-6 and J is TRBJ1-5, with 7 bases aligning to TRBD1. V gave up 3 bases and J gave up 7 bases; unmatched junction bases: 7. Germline CDR1 SGHDT, CDR2 YYEEEE. CDR3 size: 14 residues. The CDR3 sequence: CASSYRGEEQPQHF. DNA of the CDR3: TGTGCCAGCAGCTACAGGGGTGAGGAGCAGCCCCAGCATTTT. Filled out from reference TRBV5-6 and TRBJ1-5, the complete variable domain reads DAGVTQSPTHLIKTRGQQVTLRCSPKSGHDTVSWYQQALGQGPQFIFQYYEEEERQRGNFPDRFSGHQFPNYSSELNVNALLLGDSALYLCASSYRGEEQPQHFGDGTRLSIL.

This clone was seen once. The chain joins TRBV9 to TRBJ2-7, with D perhaps TRBD1 (8 bases). Trimming removed 3 bases from V and 4 bases from J, with 14 bases in between. Germline V gene sequence: CDR1 SGDLS, CDR2 YYNGEE. CDR3 length equals 14 residues. The CDR3 DNA follows: TGTGCCAGCAGCGCCGGACAGGGACTATACGAGCAGTACTTC. This sequence encodes CASSAGQGLYEQYF.

The chain uses TRBV30 and TRBJ2-1; D may correspond to TRBD1 or TRBD2 (5 bases each). This CDR3 region has 13 residues. V was cut by 7 bases and J by 3 bases, with 13 bases left in between. Germline V gene sequence: CDR1 GTSNPN, CDR2 SVGIG (reference sequence). The CDR3, as DNA: TGTGCCTTTGTGGGGGAAGGCTACAATGAGCAGTTCTTC. Protein product: CAFVGEGYNEQFF.

This clone was observed a handful of times. The J gene is TRBJ2-3, the V gene TRBV7-3; D possibly corresponds to TRBD1 (5 bases). V was trimmed by 4 bases and J by 3 bases, leaving 14 bases between them. Germline CDR1 reads SGHTA; CDR2 reads FQGTGA. The CDR3 is made up of 15 amino acids. The CDR3 spells CASSSTGQSTDTQYF. The CDR3 nucleotides read TGTGCCAGCAGCTCCACCGGACAAAGTACAGATACGCAGTATTTT. Full variable domain (rest looked up from reference TRBV7-3 and TRBJ2-3): GAGVSQTPSNKVTEKGKYVELRCDPISGHTALYWYRQSLGQGPEFLIYFQGTGAADDSGLPNDRFFAVRPEGSVSTLKIQRTERGDSAVYLCASSSTGQSTDTQYFGPGTRLTVL.

The V and J genes are TRBV9 and TRBJ2-1; D assignment may be TRBD1 or TRBD2 (7 bases each). This CDR3 is 15 amino acids long. V lost 5 bases to trimming and J lost 2 bases, with 14 bases between them. The germline CDR1 and CDR2 sequences are SGDLS and YYNGEE. CDR3: CASSVTGRAYNEQFF. CDR3 DNA: TGTGCCAGCAGTGTGACAGGGAGGGCCTACAATGAGCAGTTCTTC. The full variable domain, in which reference TRBV9 and TRBJ2-1 provide the parts outside the CDR3, is DSGVTQTPKHLITATGQRVTLRCSPRSGDLSVYWYQQSLDQGLQFLIQYYNGEERAKGNILERFSAQQFPDLHSELNLSSLELGDSALYFCASSVTGRAYNEQFFGPGTRLTVL.

This clone appeared a few times. This chain links TRBV29-1 with TRBJ1-4, with unresolved D. V shed 4 bases and J shed 0 bases, with 6 bases lying between them. The CDR3 consists of 13 residues. CDR1 and CDR2 from the germline V gene are SQVTM and ANQGSEA. The CDR3 DNA follows: TGCAGCGTTGGTTGGGCAACTAATGAAAAACTGTTTTTT. This encodes CSVGWATNEKLFF.

Only a few counts were recorded for this clone. The chain recombines TRBV9 with TRBJ2-4; D is possibly TRBD1 (6 bases). Trimming left V 0 bases short and J 7 bases short, with 14 bases between. Germline values: CDR1 SGDLS, CDR2 YYNGEE. CDR3 length: 15 amino acids. The CDR3 DNA reads TGTGCCAGCAGCGTAGGGGACACAAACGTTAACATTCAGTACTTC. Protein sequence: CASSVGDTNVNIQYF. The variable domain in full, completed from reference TRBV9 and TRBJ2-4, reads DSGVTQTPKHLITATGQRVTLRCSPRSGDLSVYWYQQSLDQGLQFLIQYYNGEERAKGNILERFSAQQFPDLHSELNLSSLELGDSALYFCASSVGDTNVNIQYFGAGTRLSVL.

The chain recombines TRBV29-1 with TRBJ2-5, with 8 bases that match TRBD1. CDR1 and CDR2 from the germline V gene are SQVTM and ANQGSEA. V dropped 7 bases and J dropped 5; count of bases not matched to a gene: 6. This CDR3 comprises 12 residues. As DNA, the CDR3 is TGCAGCGGACGACAGGGGTTCGAGACCCAGTACTTC. It translates to CSGRQGFETQYF.